This entry concerns a single TCR beta chain. Its antigen is still unknown. These data belong to a study of T cells expressing NK-cell markers. Study context: Sorted CD3+CD56-NKG2C+, CD3+CD56+NKG2C+ and CD3+CD56+NKG2C- T cells supplied the TCR beta repertoires. Seven donors tested HCMV-seropositive and one tested seronegative among the eight sequenced. Study observations and caveats: These clonotypes, the leaders elsewhere, also led the CD3+CD56-NKG2C+ fraction in a handful of donors.

TCRdb reprocessed the 5' RACE reads; each CDR3 protein has one entry and no DNA is given. Its table lists about 160,000 distinct CDR3 sequences. CDR3 size: 11 residues. Sequencing used blood T cells: a sorted CD56 or NKG2C T cell subset, CD4+ or CD8+ T cells, or bulk PBMC T cells (not recorded which). The chain employs TRBV12-3 or TRBV12-4 and TRBJ2-1; TCRdb lists TRBD2, though no DNA is available to test this call. The source is a woman aged 18-69 years in good health. The CDR3 region is CASSPGTRQFF.